One and the same sample provided the 6 T cell receptor beta chains below, sequenced in a study of blood T cell repertoires in COVID-19. TCRdb's copy holds only in-frame clones and misses some; the assay was immunoSEQ multiplex PCR. The data contain 68,000 or so clones, 60% to 85% of them seen just once; the ten biggest clones take up 20% to 25%. Source material: peripheral blood. Receptors originate from a human donor in a cohort sampled during active COVID-19.

The J gene is TRBJ2-3, the V gene TRBV7-2; TRBD2 aligns across 12 bases. CDR3 length equals 15 residues. The germline V gene encodes CDR1 SGHTA and CDR2 FQGNSA. Trimming took 4 bases from V and 4 from J; bases not matched to a gene: 3. The CDR3 loop reads CASSSLAGGPDTQYF. The CDR3 nucleotides are TGTGCCAGCAGCTCCCTAGCGGGGGGGCCAGATACGCAGTATTTT. The full variable domain, its missing parts supplied by reference TRBV7-2 and TRBJ2-3, is GAGVSQSPSNKVTEKGKDVELRCDPISGHTALYWYRQSLGQGLEFLIYFQGNSAPDKSGLPSDRFSAERTGGSVSTLTIQRTQQEDSAVYLCASSSLAGGPDTQYFGPGTRLTVL.

V gene TRBV29-1 combines with J gene TRBJ2-1; TRBD2 aligns across 9 bases. CDR1 and CDR2 from the germline V gene are SQVTM and ANQGSEA. The junction had 7 bases not matched to a gene; V was cut back by 7 bases and J by 12 bases. The CDR3 sequence is 11 residues long. Here the CDR3 reads CSASSGGRQFF. The CDR3 nucleotides read TGCAGCGCTAGTAGCGGGGGCAGGCAGTTCTTC.

The chain has TRBV2 and TRBJ2-7; possible D gene TRBD2, 6 bases. Trimming cost V 5 bases and J 2 bases, with 13 bases left between them. This CDR3 contains 14 residues. Germline lookup yields CDR1 SNHLY and CDR2 FYNNEI. Written as DNA, the CDR3 is TGTGCCAGCAGTCTGGGACTGGGACCCTACGAGCAGTACTTC. This translates into CASSLGLGPYEQYF.

The chain is built from TRBV19 and TRBJ1-5; perhaps TRBD1 as D (6 bases). The germline gives CDR1 LNHDA, CDR2 SQIVND (reference sequence). The CDR3 consists of 14 residues. V gave up 8 bases and J gave up 6 bases, with 17 bases separating them. The DNA for the CDR3 is TGTGCCAGTCAGACCTCAGGGGCGTCTCAGCCCCAGCATTTT. Translating it yields CASQTSGASQPQHF.

The count of this clone is one. The V call is TRBV18, the J call TRBJ1-6; 7 bases fit TRBD1. The V gene's germline CDR1 is KGHSH and CDR2 LQKENI. V shed 6 bases and J 8 bases; nucleotides not matched to a gene: 10. The CDR3 has 15 residues. The CDR3 reads CASSLARDRDSPLHF. The CDR3 region has the DNA TGTGCCAGCTCTCTAGCCCGGGACAGAGATTCACCCCTCCACTTT.

This chain joins TRBV19 and TRBJ2-7; 8 nucleotides line up with TRBD2. The J segment lost 2 bases and the V segment lost 7 bases, leaving 10 bases of the junction unmatched. The length of the CDR3 is 15 residues. Germline assignment: CDR1 LNHDA and CDR2 SQIVND (reference sequence). CDR3 sequence reads: CASTPTGGAPYEQYF. The CDR3 nucleotides read TGTGCCAGTACTCCAACGGGAGGGGCCCCCTACGAGCAGTACTTC.